One T cell receptor beta chain is described in this entry. The target antigen is unknown. A sample-barcoded 5' primer and a J-beta primer mix were used in a second PCR of about 6 to 12 cycles. Each TCR beta cDNA got a 12-nucleotide random molecular identifier. Every individual sample yielded 2.5 million or more paired-end reads (each containing CDR3). TCRdb called the 5' RACE reads again in MiXCR, with one record for every CDR3 protein. The profile covers around 1,900,000 distinct CDR3 sequences, with about two fifths appearing a single time and more than 20% taken by the ten largest. This record belongs to a study of blood T cells in healthy people across ages. Study-wide results and caveats: Lack of knowledge of donor CMV status possibly confounded expanded clonotype changes. Long-lived donors carried more naive CD4+ cells and greater diversity than aged donors.

The CDR3 has 15 amino acids. Germline CDR1 reads SGHVS; CDR2 reads FNYEAQ. The chain links TRBV7-6 to TRBJ2-1, with D unresolved. With the DNA end fitting TRBJ2-7 better, the J assignment may be wrong. Sequenced material: blood. This sequence originates from a human donor in good health. The CDR3 DNA follows: TGTGCCAGCAGCTTAGTGGCGAGCTCCTACAATGAGCAGTACTTC. It is translated as CASSLVASSYNEQYF.